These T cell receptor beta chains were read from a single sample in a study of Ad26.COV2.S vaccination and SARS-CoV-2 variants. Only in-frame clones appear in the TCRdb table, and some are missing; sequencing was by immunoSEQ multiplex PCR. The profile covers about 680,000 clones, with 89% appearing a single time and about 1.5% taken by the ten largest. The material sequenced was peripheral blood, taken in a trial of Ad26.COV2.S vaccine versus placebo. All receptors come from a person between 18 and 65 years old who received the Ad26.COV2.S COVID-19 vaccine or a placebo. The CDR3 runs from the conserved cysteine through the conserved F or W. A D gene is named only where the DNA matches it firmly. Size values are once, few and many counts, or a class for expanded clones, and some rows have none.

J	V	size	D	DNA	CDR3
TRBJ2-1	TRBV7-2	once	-	TGTGCCAGCAGTTTGGACTTCAACTCCTACAATGAGCAGTTCTTC	CASSLDFNSYNEQFF
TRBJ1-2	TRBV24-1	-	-	TGTGCCACCAGTGGAACCGGGAAGGTGGAGGGCTACACCTTC	CATSGTGKVEGYTF
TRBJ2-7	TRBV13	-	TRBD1	TGTGCCAGCAGCTTAAACAGGGGGGAGCAGTACTTC	CASSLNRGEQYF
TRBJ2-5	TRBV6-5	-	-	TGTGCCAGCAGTTCAGGTGGGGAAGCGGAGACCCAGTACTTC	CASSSGGEAETQYF
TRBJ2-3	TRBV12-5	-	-	TGTGCTAGCTCTGGGGGGACGGCAAGCACAGATACGCAGTATTTT	CASSGGTASTDTQYF
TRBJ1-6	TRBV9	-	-	TGTGCCAGCAGCGCATCCCGGAGCTCCTATAATTCACCCCTCCACTTT	CASSASRSSYNSPLHF
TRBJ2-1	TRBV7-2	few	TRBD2	TGTGCCAGCAGCTTAGAGTTTAGCGGGGGCTACAATGAGCAGTTCTTC	CASSLEFSGGYNEQFF
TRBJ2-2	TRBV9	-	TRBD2	TGTGCCACTTCGACTAGCGGGAGTCCCGGGGAGCTGTTTTTT	CATSTSGSPGELFF
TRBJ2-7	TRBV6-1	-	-	TGTGCCAGCAGTGAAGGGGGTGATACCTACGAGCAGTACTTC	CASSEGGDTYEQYF
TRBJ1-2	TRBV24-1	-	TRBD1	TGTGCCACCAGCACCGGGACAGGGGCTGGCTACACCTTC	CATSTGTGAGYTF
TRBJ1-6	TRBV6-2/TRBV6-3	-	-	TGTGCCAGCAGACCTACCGGGAGCTATAATTCACCCCTCCACTTT	CASRPTGSYNSPLHF
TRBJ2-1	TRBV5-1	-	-	TGCGCCAGCAGCTTCCAACTAGCCGGGGAGCAGTTCTTC	CASSFQLAGEQFF
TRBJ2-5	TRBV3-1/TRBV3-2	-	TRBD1	TGTGCCAGCAGCCAAGCGACAGGGCCAGAGACCCAGTACTTC	CASSQATGPETQYF
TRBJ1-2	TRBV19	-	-	TGTGCCAGTAGTTTTGGGGGCGAGGATGGCTACACCTTC	CASSFGGEDGYTF
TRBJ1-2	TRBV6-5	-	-	TGTGCCAGCTCGAGGGCAGGGGCCCTCTATGGCTACACCTTC	CASSRAGALYGYTF
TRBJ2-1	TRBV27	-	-	TGTGCCAGCGGGACCCCGGGTCGCCGGGTACAATATGAGCAGTTCTTC	CASGTPGRRVQYEQFF
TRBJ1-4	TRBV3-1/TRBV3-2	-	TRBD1	TGTGCCAGCAGCTTCCGACAGGGGGCGCAGGTTGAAAAACTGTTTTTT	CASSFRQGAQVEKLFF
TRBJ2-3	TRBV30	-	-	TGTGCCTGGCTGGGGGCAGATACGCAGTATTTT	CAWLGADTQYF
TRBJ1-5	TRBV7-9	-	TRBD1	TGTGCCAGCAGCTTAGCAGGGACAGTAGATCAGCCCCAGCATTTT	CASSLAGTVDQPQHF
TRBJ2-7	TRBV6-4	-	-	TGTGCCAGCACAATCCGGGTACCTAGCTCCTACGAGCAGTACTTC	CASTIRVPSSYEQYF
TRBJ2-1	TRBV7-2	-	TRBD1	TGTGCCAGCAGCTTCGGTGGGACAGCCGACAATGAGCAGTTCTTC	CASSFGGTADNEQFF
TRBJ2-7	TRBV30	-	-	TGTGCCTGGAGCTCAGGGTACGAGCAGTACTTC	CAWSSGYEQYF
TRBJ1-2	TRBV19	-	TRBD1	TGTGCCAGTAGTATGACCTGGGACAGGGGGAACGGCTACACCTTC	CASSMTWDRGNGYTF
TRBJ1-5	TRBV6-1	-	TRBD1	TGTGCCAGCAGTGACCGGAGGGGCAGGGGGCTCAATCAGCCCCAGCATTTT	CASSDRRGRGLNQPQHF
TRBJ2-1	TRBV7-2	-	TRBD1	TGTGCCAGCAAGTCGTCCGACAGGGGGAGCTACAATGAGCAGTTCTTC	CASKSSDRGSYNEQFF
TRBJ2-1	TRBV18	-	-	TGTGCCAGCTCATCTTGGTCGCAGGGTCGGGGTGGGAATGAGCAGTTCTTC	CASSSWSQGRGGNEQFF
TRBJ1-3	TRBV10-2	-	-	TGCGCCAGCAGTGTCGAGGAGGGAAACACCATATATTTT	CASSVEEGNTIYF
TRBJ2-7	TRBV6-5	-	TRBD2	TGTGCCAGCAGTTCCGGACTAGGTACCGAGCAGTACTTC	CASSSGLGTEQYF
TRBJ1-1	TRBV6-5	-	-	TGTGCCAGCCTGAGCGCCAACACTGAAGCTTTCTTT	CASLSANTEAFF
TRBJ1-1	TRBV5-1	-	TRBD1	TGCGCCAGCAGCCTTACAGGGGAGAACACTGAAGCTTTCTTT	CASSLTGENTEAFF
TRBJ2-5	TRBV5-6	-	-	TGTGCCAGCAGCTTGAAGGTACAGTACCAAGAGACCCAGTACTTC	CASSLKVQYQETQYF
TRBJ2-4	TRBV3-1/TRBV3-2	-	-	TGTGCCAGCAGCCTGGACAGCGCCAAAAACATTCAGTACTTC	CASSLDSAKNIQYF
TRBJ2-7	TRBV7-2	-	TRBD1	TGTGCCAGCAGCTTACAACCGGGACAGGTCTACGAGCAGTACTTC	CASSLQPGQVYEQYF
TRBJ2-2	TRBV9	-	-	TGTGCCAGCAGCGTAGAAGGGGCGAGGACCGGGGAGCTGTTTTTT	CASSVEGARTGELFF
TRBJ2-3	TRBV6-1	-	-	TGTGCCAGCAGTGAACCAAACACCTACACAGATACGCAGTATTTT	CASSEPNTYTDTQYF
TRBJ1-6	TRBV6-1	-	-	TGTGCCAGCAGTGGACCCGGGACCGTGGGTAATTCACCCCTCCACTTT	CASSGPGTVGNSPLHF
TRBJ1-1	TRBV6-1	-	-	TGTGCCAGCAGTGACCCGGGACTGCTCATTGAAGCTTTCTTT	CASSDPGLLIEAFF
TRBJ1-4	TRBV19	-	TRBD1	TGTGCCAGTAGTATTGGGACAGCGCCGAATGAAAAACTGTTTTTT	CASSIGTAPNEKLFF
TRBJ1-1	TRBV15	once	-	TGTGCCACCAGCAGGGCGATAATCCCTGAAGCTTTCTTT	CATSRAIIPEAFF
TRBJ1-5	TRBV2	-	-	TGTGCCAGCAACCGGGCGGGAGGAAATCAGCCCCAGCATTTT	CASNRAGGNQPQHF
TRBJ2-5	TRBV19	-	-	TGTGCCAGTAGTATTTTCGGGAGTGGAGAGACCCAGTACTTC	CASSIFGSGETQYF
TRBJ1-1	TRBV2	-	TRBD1	TGTGCCAGCAGTTATTACAGGGGGCAGCCTGAAGCTTTCTTT	CASSYYRGQPEAFF
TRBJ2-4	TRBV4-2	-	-	TGTGCCAGCAGCCAAGTAGTAGGGGGGCCTACCTTAGCCAAAAACATTCAGTACTTC	CASSQVVGGPTLAKNIQYF
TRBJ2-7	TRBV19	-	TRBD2	TGTGCCAGTAGTATAGATCAGGGTCCCAGCGGGGGTCCCTACGAGCAGTACTTC	CASSIDQGPSGGPYEQYF
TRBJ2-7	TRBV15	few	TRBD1	TGTGCCACCAGCAGAGATCTGGACAGGATAAACTCCTACGAGCAGTACTTC	CATSRDLDRINSYEQYF
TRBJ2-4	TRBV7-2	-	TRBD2	TGTGCCAGCAGCTCTCTAGCGGGGGGGGCCAAAAACATTCAGTACTTC	CASSSLAGGAKNIQYF
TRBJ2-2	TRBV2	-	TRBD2	TGTGCCAGCAGTGTTGAGGTGGTGGGACTAAATACCGGGGAGCTGTTTTTT	CASSVEVVGLNTGELFF
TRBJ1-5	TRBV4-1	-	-	TGCGCCAGCAGCCAAGCTTCCGGGGGTGTGAGCAATCAGCCCCAGCATTTT	CASSQASGGVSNQPQHF
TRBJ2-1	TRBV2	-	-	TGTGCCAGCAGAGTATTAGGGGGAAATGAGCAGTTCTTC	CASRVLGGNEQFF
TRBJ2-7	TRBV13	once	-	TGTGCCAGCAGCGCTCCAGGGGAAGGGACCTACGAGCAGTACTTC	CASSAPGEGTYEQYF
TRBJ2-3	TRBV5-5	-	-	TGTGCCAGCAGCTTGCGCGATACGCAGTATTTT	CASSLRDTQYF
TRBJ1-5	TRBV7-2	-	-	TGTGCCAGCAGCTTAGCCCAATATCAGCCCCAGCATTTT	CASSLAQYQPQHF
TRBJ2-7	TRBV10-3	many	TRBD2	TGTGCCATCAGACGGGAGGGGGACAAGTACTTC	CAIRREGDKYF
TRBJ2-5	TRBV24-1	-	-	TGTGCCACCAGTGGTACAGGCGAAGAGACCCAGTACTTC	CATSGTGEETQYF
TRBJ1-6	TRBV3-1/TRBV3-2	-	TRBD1	TGTGCCAGCAGCCCCGGACAGGGTTGGTCACCCCTCCACTTT	CASSPGQGWSPLHF